Presented here are 15 T cell receptor beta chains from one specimen sequenced in a study of CD8+ T cells in alopecia areata. The authors extracted RNA and reverse transcribed it into cDNA as the sequencing template. Only in-frame clones appear in the TCRdb table, and some are missing; sequencing was by immunoSEQ multiplex PCR. The sample has approximately 210,000 clones, about 64% seen once. Treatment denoted: oral pan-JAK inhibitor, 5-10 mg twice daily. Sequenced material: CD4+ T cells sorted from blood, taken at week 4, from a patient treated with tofacitinib. The receptor set was obtained from a human donor with alopecia areata.

This clone was seen more than once but under ten times. The chain joins TRBV4-2 to TRBJ1-2, with 9 positions matching TRBD1. Trimming cost V 0 bases and J 5 bases; bases outside gene matches: 7. Germline CDR1 reads LGHNA; CDR2 reads YNFKEQ. This CDR3 has 16 residues. The CDR3 DNA follows: TGTGCCAGCAGCCAAGAAGGGACAGGGATGGAGTATGGCTACACCTTC. Translating gives CASSQEGTGMEYGYTF.

The chain uses TRBV29-1 and TRBJ2-7; 7 nucleotides match TRBD1. V gave up 6 bases and J gave up 4 bases; unmatched junction bases: 9. The CDR3 is 13 residues long. Germline-derived CDR1 and CDR2 are SQVTM and ANQGSEA. CDR3 nucleotides: TGCAGCGTCAACAGGGGCTTTGGGTACGAGCAGTACTTC. It translates to CSVNRGFGYEQYF.

V is TRBV15 and J is TRBJ2-2, with a tentative D call TRBD2 (5 bases). The germline V gene encodes CDR1 LNHNV and CDR2 YYDKDF (reference sequence). V lost 1 base to trimming and J lost 1 base, with 10 bases between them. The CDR3 covers 16 residues. CDR3 bases: TGTGCCACCAGCAGAGCGGGGTGGGGGAACACCGGGGAGCTGTTTTTT. Encoded protein: CATSRAGWGNTGELFF.

This clone was counted a few times. The V and J genes are TRBV27 and TRBJ1-2; D is unresolved. Germline-derived CDR1 and CDR2 are MNHEY and SMNVEV (reference sequence). Trimming took off 7 bases at V and 5 bases at J, with 14 bases between the two ends. The CDR3 runs 13 residues. The CDR3 DNA reads TGTGCCAGCATGGGCCGCCCGACGTATGGCTACACCTTC. This gives the protein CASMGRPTYGYTF.

The CDR3 DNA is TGCAGCGTTGCCCCTCGAGGGGGCGCGGGTTCGAACACCGGGGAGCTGTTTTTT. Translating gives CSVAPRGGAGSNTGELFF. This sequence joins TRBV29-1 and TRBJ2-2, with 7 nucleotides matching TRBD1. CDR1 is SQVTM, CDR2 ANQGSEA, per germline. Trimming at V came to 4 bases and at J to 0 bases, leaving 14 bases not matched to a gene. CDR3 size: 18 residues.

The chain employs TRBV5-1 and TRBJ1-6; 9 nucleotides match TRBD1. Germline loops: CDR1 SGHRS, CDR2 YFSETQ. This CDR3 is 15 amino acids long. Trimming took 4 bases from V and 10 from J; bases not matched to a gene: 9. CDR3 amino acids: CASSVRDRALSPLHF. Written as DNA, the CDR3 is TGCGCCAGCAGCGTCCGGGACAGGGCTCTCTCACCCCTCCACTTT.

The chain has TRBV4-2 and TRBJ2-2; no definite D call. V was shortened by 4 bases and J by 7 bases, with 7 bases between the two germline ends. CDR3 length: 12 amino acids. Germline values: CDR1 LGHNA, CDR2 YNFKEQ. The CDR3 reads CASSRSIGELFF. The CDR3 region has the DNA TGTGCCAGCAGCCGAAGTATCGGGGAGCTGTTTTTT.

The CDR3 DNA reads TGTGCCAGCGGTGGGGATCTCAATCAGCCCCAGCATTTT. Protein product: CASGGDLNQPQHF. This chain joins TRBV2 and TRBJ1-5; D unresolved. This CDR3 has 13 residues. Per germline, CDR1 SNHLY and CDR2 FYNNEI. The V end was cut by 8 bases, the J end by 3 bases, with 11 bases between.

The genes are TRBV7-2 and TRBJ2-1; tentative D call: TRBD2 (6 bases). Germline lookup yields CDR1 SGHTA and CDR2 FQGNSA. V shed 1 base and J shed 3 bases, with 16 bases lying between them. CDR3 size: 17 residues. The CDR3 region is CASSLDTIAAYYNEQFF. The CDR3 nucleotides read TGTGCCAGCAGCTTAGACACGATAGCGGCATACTACAATGAGCAGTTCTTC.

The rearrangement uses TRBV5-1 and TRBJ2-7; the match to TRBD1 covers 11 bases. Losses at the gene ends were 4 bases for V and 3 bases for J; bases not matched to a gene: 3. The CDR3 runs to 14 residues. Germline CDR1 and CDR2: SGHRS and YFSETQ. The DNA of the CDR3 is TGCGCCAGCAGCGGACAGGGGGCTAGCTACGAGCAGTACTTC. This gives the protein CASSGQGASYEQYF.

The chain has TRBV11-3 and TRBJ2-5, with D unresolved. The CDR3 extends over 13 amino acids. Germline lookup yields CDR1 SGHNT and CDR2 YENEEA. The V end was cut by 1 base, the J end by 2 bases, with 5 bases between. CDR3 nucleotides: TGTGCCAGCAGCTTAGGAGAGCAAGAGACCCAGTACTTC. It specifies CASSLGEQETQYF.

The chain couples TRBV30 to TRBJ1-5; no reliable D call. Germline CDR1 is GTSNPN and CDR2 is SVGIG (reference sequence). The CDR3 consists of 15 residues. The V end was cut by 0 bases, the J end by 0 bases, with 9 bases between. The CDR3 sequence is CAWSVPTLSNQPQHF. DNA of the CDR3: TGTGCCTGGAGTGTACCCACTCTTAGCAATCAGCCCCAGCATTTT.

The chain joins TRBV4-1 to TRBJ2-5, with a weak D call TRBD2 (5 bases). Germline CDR1 and CDR2: MGHRA and YSYEKL. V lost 4 bases and J lost 0, with 9 bases in between. This CDR3 contains 14 residues. CDR3 nucleotides: TGCGCCAGCAGCCGAACCGGGAACCAAGAGACCCAGTACTTC. Amino acid sequence: CASSRTGNQETQYF.

The V gene is TRBV30, the J gene TRBJ2-1, with TRBD1 matching 12 bases. Germline CDR1 reads GTSNPN; CDR2 reads SVGIG (reference sequence). The CDR3 is 16 residues long. Germline trimming cut 6 bases from V and 4 bases from J; bases unmatched to any gene: 10. The CDR3 protein is CACSTGTGGLYNEQFF. CDR3 nucleotide sequence: TGTGCCTGCTCAACAGGGACAGGGGGCTTATACAATGAGCAGTTCTTC.

In its sample, this clone was seen a few times. The rearrangement links TRBV2 to TRBJ2-7; D is unclear. V lost 7 bases and J 5 bases, leaving 15 bases between the germline ends. Germline V CDR1 and CDR2: SNHLY, FYNNEI. The CDR3 spans 13 residues. CDR3 amino acids: CASTKKVGNEQYF. DNA for the CDR3: TGTGCCAGCACAAAGAAGGTTGGGAACGAGCAGTACTTC.